These 3 T cell receptor beta chains were all obtained from the same sample, sequenced in a study of T cells in Graves' hyperthyroidism and ophthalmopathy. Researchers took RNA transcripts and amplified the TCR beta CDR3 regions from them. First-round RT-PCR of the TCR CDR3 relied on the HTBI primer set. TCRdb ran MiXCR on the multiplex PCR reads and lists one entry per CDR3 protein. Among approximately 350,000 distinct CDR3 sequences, 13% to 15% were seen once, and the ten largest hold roughly 20%. The specimen was blood. The source of these receptors is a woman aged 55 to 70 with Graves' ophthalmopathy.

The table lists this clonotype with many counts. V usage is TRBV3-1 and J usage is TRBJ1-2; 9 nucleotides match TRBD1. The CDR3 has 16 residues. From germline, CDR1 is LGHDT and CDR2 YNNKEL (reference sequence). Trimming removed 4 bases from V and 10 bases from J; junction bases left unmatched: 16. CDR3 sequence: CASSPGTGWKGVYYTF. The DNA for the CDR3 is TGTGCCAGCAGCCCAGGGACAGGGTGGAAAGGCGTGTACTACACCTTC. Full variable domain (missing parts from reference TRBV3-1 and TRBJ1-2): DTAVSQTPKYLVTQMGNDKSIKCEQNLGHDTMYWYKQDSKKFLKIMFSYNNKELIINETVPNRFSPKSPDKAHLNLHINSLELGDSAVYFCASSPGTGWKGVYYTFGSGTRLTVV.

V gene TRBV5-6 combines with J gene TRBJ2-7, with 8 nucleotides matching TRBD1. Germline assignment: CDR1 SGHDT and CDR2 YYEEEE. Unmatched junction bases numbered 8, after V lost 4 bases and J lost 5 bases. CDR3 length: 14 amino acids. Here the CDR3 reads CASSPRDRLDEQYF. The CDR3 coding sequence is TGTGCCAGCAGCCCCAGGGACAGGCTCGACGAGCAGTACTTC.

The table lists this clonotype with many counts. V and J are TRBV12-3 or TRBV12-4 and TRBJ2-7, with D possibly matching TRBD2 (7 bases). The length of the CDR3 is 15 residues. The V and J ends lost 7 bases and 6 bases respectively, with 22 bases between them. The CDR3 region is CASILDTGGPIEQYF. CDR3 sequence (DNA): TGTGCCAGCATTCTTGATACGGGGGGCCCGATCGAGCAGTACTTC.